The 20 T cell receptor beta chains below were found in one sample sequenced in a study of blood T cell repertoires in COVID-19 (dated by TCRdb to the early 2020s). Library generation was performed with the immunoSEQ multiplex PCR assay. TCRdb took over this immuneACCESS table, retaining in-frame rearrangements with V and J assigned. Such tables are incomplete; in checked studies, under half of the missing clones stem from an unresolved V gene, and the remainder is unexplained. The sample table records some 230,000 clones; approximately 83% of these occur just once. The top ten hold 1.3% of the sample. Sequencing was performed on PBMCs or T cells enriched from blood (not recorded which). These receptors came from a woman aged 35 to 49 with acute COVID-19.

In DNA, the CDR3 is TGTGCCAGCAGCAGTCGACTAGCGGTCTCCAGGGGGAATGAGCAGTTCTTC. This sequence encodes CASSSRLAVSRGNEQFF. V is TRBV7-2 and J is TRBJ2-1; TRBD2 matches 9 bases. With 5 bases clipped from V and 7 bases from J, the junction kept 15 bases outside the gene matches. The CDR3 sequence is 17 residues long. The germline CDR1 and CDR2 sequences are SGHTA and FQGNSA.

The genes are TRBV7-9 and TRBJ1-1; no clear D. CDR1 and CDR2 from the germline V gene are SEHNR and FQNEAQ (reference sequence). The CDR3 length is 14 residues. Trimming left V 5 bases short and J 8 bases short, with 18 bases between. The CDR3 here is CASSTVEGTSEAFF. CDR3 sequence (DNA): TGTGCCAGCAGCACTGTCGAGGGTACCTCCGAAGCTTTCTTT.

The V call is TRBV5-8, the J call TRBJ2-7, with 8 bases lining up with TRBD1. The CDR3 totals 13 residues. CDR1 and CDR2 (germline): SGHTS, YDEGEE. After removal of 0 bases from V and 8 bases from J, the junction contained 4 bases not matched to a gene. In DNA form, the CDR3 reads TGTGCCAGCAGCTTGGGGACAGGGAGTCAGCAGTACTTC. It is translated as CASSLGTGSQQYF.

The chain employs TRBV28 and TRBJ2-7; 7 nucleotides agree with TRBD2. V lost 3 bases, J lost 5 bases, and 4 bases stayed unmatched. This CDR3 comprises 13 residues. Germline-derived CDR1 and CDR2 are MDHEN and SYDVKM. Here the CDR3 reads CASSLGGAHEQYF. The CDR3 coding sequence is TGTGCCAGCAGTTTGGGAGGGGCCCACGAGCAGTACTTC.

This clone was recorded once. The rearrangement joins TRBV7-6 to TRBJ2-2; D gene ambiguous. The length of the CDR3 is 13 residues. Germline V gives CDR1 SGHVS, CDR2 FNYEAQ. V was cut by 5 bases and J by 5 bases, with 9 bases left in between. The CDR3 loop is CASSRGATGELFF. Written as DNA, the CDR3 is TGTGCCAGCAGCCGTGGTGCGACCGGGGAGCTGTTTTTT.

The CDR3 nucleotides are TGTGCCAGCATCGACAGGGTATCCACTGAAGCTTTCTTT. Its protein is CASIDRVSTEAFF. V usage is TRBV5-5 and J usage is TRBJ1-1, with 7 bases fitting TRBD1. V gave up 6 bases and J gave up 4 bases; unmatched junction bases: 6. CDR3 size: 13 residues. CDR1 is SGHKS, CDR2 YYEKEE, per germline (reference sequence).

V and J are TRBV6-1 and TRBJ1-2; 7 bases line up with TRBD1. J lost 4 bases, V lost 4 bases, and 12 bases had no gene match. This CDR3 has 16 residues. Germline V CDR1 and CDR2: MNHNS, SASEGT. Here the CDR3 reads CASSGDRIFDRYGYTF. The CDR3 coding sequence is TGTGCCAGCAGTGGGGACAGAATATTTGACCGCTATGGCTACACCTTC.

The chain combines TRBV19 with TRBJ2-6; TRBD1 matches at 7 bases. The CDR3 extends over 16 amino acids. In germline, CDR1 is LNHDA, CDR2 SQIVND (reference sequence). Trimming removed 4 bases from V and 2 bases from J; junction bases left unmatched: 5. DNA for the CDR3: TGTGCCAGTAGTAAAACAGGGGTGGCTGGGGCCAACGTCCTGACTTTC. Its protein product is CASSKTGVAGANVLTF.

This chain connects TRBV4-2 to TRBJ1-3; D is uncertain. Germline CDR1 and CDR2: LGHNA and YNFKEQ. V lost 0 bases and J lost 3, with 21 bases in between. The CDR3 is 19 residues long. The CDR3 reads CASSQDGGGYNFFGNTIYF. The DNA for the CDR3 is TGTGCCAGCAGCCAAGATGGCGGCGGGTATAACTTTTTTGGAAACACCATATATTTT.

This rearrangement joins TRBV27 to TRBJ2-1, with 8 bases that match TRBD2. The V gene's germline CDR1 is MNHEY and CDR2 SMNVEV (reference sequence). The V gene end was trimmed by 7 bases and the J gene end by 8 bases; junction bases not matched to a gene: 13. This CDR3 is built from 15 residues. This CDR3 is CASKVESGRGDEQFF. CDR3 nucleotides: TGTGCCAGCAAGGTTGAAAGCGGGAGAGGAGATGAGCAGTTCTTC.

This rearrangement joins TRBV6-5 to TRBJ1-6, with D perhaps matching TRBD1 (6 bases). V lost 3 bases to trimming and J lost 7 bases, with 13 bases between them. The CDR3 spans 15 residues. The germline V gene has CDR1 MNHEY and CDR2 SVGAGI. Written as DNA, the CDR3 is TGTGCCAGCAGTTATCAGGGGCAGTTAAATTCACCCCTCCACTTT. Translated, it gives CASSYQGQLNSPLHF.

The chain has TRBV10-3 and TRBJ1-5; 11 bases line up with TRBD1. Trimming took 6 bases from V and 3 from J; bases not matched to a gene: 1. CDR1 and CDR2 (germline): ENHRY, SYGVKD. The CDR3 covers 14 residues. CDR3 sequence (DNA): TGTGCCATCAGAGGACAGGGGGCCAATCAGCCCCAGCATTTT. Amino acids: CAIRGQGANQPQHF.

CDR3 loop: CSAPREDTQYF. CDR3 DNA sequence: TGCAGTGCTCCTAGGGAGGATACGCAGTATTTT. This chain joins TRBV20-1 and TRBJ2-3; TRBD2 might be the D (5 bases). This CDR3 contains 11 residues. The V gene's germline CDR1 is DFQATT and CDR2 SNEGSKA (reference sequence). Trimming took off 5 bases at V and 6 bases at J, with 9 bases between the two ends.

The rearrangement joins TRBV27 to TRBJ2-7; perhaps TRBD1 as D (5 bases). Looked up from germline, CDR1 is MNHEY and CDR2 is SMNVEV (reference sequence). The CDR3 contains 16 residues. V was shortened by 5 bases and J by 6 bases, with 23 bases between the two germline ends. CDR3: CASSPHPQGRLGEQYF. Written as DNA, the CDR3 is TGTGCCAGCAGTCCCCACCCTCAGGGAAGGTTGGGCGAGCAGTACTTC.

The chain employs TRBV28 and TRBJ1-4; 8 bases line up with TRBD1. CDR3 length equals 14 residues. V lost 6 bases to trimming and J lost 8 bases; unmatched junction nucleotides: 8. CDR1 and CDR2 (germline): MDHEN, SYDVKM. CDR3 region: CASSPGQVGEKLFF. The CDR3 coding sequence is TGTGCCAGCAGCCCGGGACAGGTCGGCGAAAAACTGTTTTTT.

This clone was seen only a few times. The chain recombines TRBV18 with TRBJ1-3, with D hard to call. Trimming removed 1 base from V and 0 bases from J, with 10 bases in between. CDR1 and CDR2 (germline): KGHSH, LQKENI. The CDR3 is 16 residues long. The DNA for the CDR3 is TGTGCCAGCTCACCACTGGAGACCTTCTCTGGAAACACCATATATTTT. This codes for CASSPLETFSGNTIYF. Using reference TRBV18 and TRBJ1-3 for the parts outside the CDR3, the full variable domain is NAGVMQNPRHLVRRRGQEARLRCSPMKGHSHVYWYRQLPEEGLKFMVYLQKENIIDESGMPKERFSAEFPKEGPSILRIQQVVRGDSAAYFCASSPLETFSGNTIYFGEGSWLTVV.

The CDR3 DNA reads TGCGCCAGCAGCCAAGGTCCGGGGGACGATGAGCAGTTCTTC. The encoded protein is CASSQGPGDDEQFF. The chain couples TRBV4-3 to TRBJ2-1; weak D call: TRBD2 (6 bases). The V end lost 1 base, the J end lost 8 bases, and 12 bases lay between the germline ends. The CDR3 covers 14 residues. The germline V gene has CDR1 LGHNA and CDR2 YSLEER.

This clone was picked up a small number of times. This chain uses TRBV5-1 with TRBJ2-2, with 11 bases matching TRBD2. With V trimmed by 4 bases and J by 0 bases, 2 bases remained unmatched. The CDR3 loop spans 16 amino acids. Germline-derived CDR1 and CDR2 are SGHRS and YFSETQ. The CDR3 sequence: CASSLLAGANTGELFF. In DNA, the CDR3 is TGCGCCAGCAGCCTACTAGCGGGAGCGAACACCGGGGAGCTGTTTTTT.

This clone appeared a few times. J is TRBJ1-4 and V is TRBV19; D remains ambiguous. CDR3 size: 14 residues. Germline-derived CDR1 and CDR2 are LNHDA and SQIVND (reference sequence). The ends were cut back, 3 bases at V and 7 bases at J, with 12 bases in the middle. The CDR3 protein is CASSIYGGREKLFF. The CDR3 DNA is TGTGCCAGTAGTATTTACGGAGGCCGTGAAAAACTGTTTTTT.

In its sample, this clone was seen a few times. V is TRBV7-2 and J is TRBJ1-6; D might be TRBD1 (6 bases). Trimming pared 5 bases from V and 10 bases from J, leaving 15 bases between. In germline, CDR1 is SGHTA, CDR2 FQGNSA. The CDR3 length is 14 residues. The DNA of the CDR3 is TGTGCCAGCAGCCCCCAAGGGGGTGTATCACCCCTCCACTTT. This sequence encodes CASSPQGGVSPLHF.